These T cell receptor beta chains were read from a single sample in a study of CD8+CD57+ T cells in acquired aplastic anemia. TCRdb passed the reads through MiXCR, listing each CDR3 protein once. The sample includes roughly 93,000 distinct CDR3 sequences, around 62% of them seen just once. Sample: sorted CD4+, CD8+, or CD8+CD57+ T cells (not recorded which) from PBMCs. These receptors were collected from a human donor with aplastic anemia. CDR3s include the opening cysteine and the closing phenylalanine or tryptophan.

V gene	J gene	CDR3 length	CDR3 protein
TRBV2	TRBJ1-2	15	CASSEARLGADGYTF
TRBV2	TRBJ1-4	13	CASRWTGNEKLFF
TRBV10-3	TRBJ2-2	16	CAISLEREGNTGELFF
TRBV7-9	TRBJ2-7	13	CASSSTSSYEQYF
TRBV4-2	TRBJ2-3	18	CASSQDFWGTSGRDTQYF
TRBV2	TRBJ2-7	13	CASSEDRPYEQYF
TRBV9	TRBJ1-1	15	CASSTMGVERTEAFF
TRBV10-3	TRBJ2-7	15	CAISEDRAIINEQYF
TRBV2	TRBJ2-3	16	CASRPPTLAGGDTQYF
TRBV24-1	TRBJ2-3	15	CATSGPQDSSDTQYF
TRBV7-6	TRBJ1-3	13	CASSLLEGNTIYF
TRBV7-3	TRBJ2-7	15	CASSLRGEGTYEQYF
TRBV12-3/TRBV12-4	TRBJ2-5	17	CAIKGWLAGENQETQYF
TRBV10-3	TRBJ1-5	14	CAISRDGSNQPQHF
TRBV24-1	TRBJ2-3	15	CASSVLGESTDTQYF
TRBV20-1	TRBJ1-1	12	CSASDRGQEAFF
TRBV7-2	TRBJ2-2	14	CASLLAGGVVELFF
TRBV6-2/TRBV6-3	TRBJ1-2	12	CASSLQGSGYTF
TRBV10-3	TRBJ2-3	14	CAISEHLIKDTQYF
TRBV29-1	TRBJ2-1	18	CSVESGRNNHYSYNEQFF
TRBV7-2	TRBJ1-2	14	CASSSFGQSHGYTF
TRBV2	TRBJ2-2	15	CASTAGETNTGELFF
TRBV7-9	TRBJ1-6	13	CASSPRGGSPLHF
TRBV20-1	TRBJ1-1	13	CSAREQQGTEAFF
TRBV10-2	TRBJ2-7	16	CASSENTGKVGYEQYF